This T cell receptor beta chain is from a study of T-cell reconstitution after alpha-beta-depleted transplantation in children. Researchers prepared the TCRbeta library using unique molecular identifiers, the study reports. A single record per CDR3 protein comes from TCRdb applying MiXCR to the PCR reads. The sample has some 830,000 distinct CDR3 sequences; 15% to 20% are singletons. From germline, CDR1 is KGHDR and CDR2 SFDVKD. V was clipped by 2 bases and J by 4 bases; unmatched bases: 5. The CDR3 has 17 residues. The clonotype comes from a male patient under 18 who had a stem cell transplant for acute lymphoblastic leukemia, so the T cells may come from the graft donor. V usage is TRBV24-1 and J usage is TRBJ2-1, with 12 nucleotides matching TRBD2. Sequences were derived from PBMCs, mostly from graft donor cells, sampled 360 days after TCRalphabeta/CD19-depleted stem cell transplant. The CDR3 reads CATSDSVGLAGYNEQFF. DNA for the CDR3: TGTGCCACCAGTGATTCCGTGGGACTAGCGGGTTACAATGAGCAGTTCTTC.